This is a list of T cell receptor beta chains from one sample in a study of T cell repertoires in cytomegalovirus infection. TCRdb analysed the reads with MiXCR anew, one entry per CDR3 protein. This table holds approximately 550,000 distinct CDR3 sequences, more than 15% found once. Sequenced input: CD8+ T cells from PBMCs. The receptors stem from a human donor in good health (CMV status not recorded). Some clones in this sample may be carry-over from other donors' samples. Each CDR3 is given with its conserved first and last residue. D genes are given only for firm matches. Clone sizes are given selectively: once, few, many, or a class where the clone is expanded.

clone size: few; V gene: TRBV27; D gene: TRBD1; J gene: TRBJ1-6; CDR3 DNA: TGTGCCAGCAGCGCCCCACAGGGGGCGTATTATTCACCCCTCCACTTT; CDR3 protein: CASSAPQGAYYSPLHF
clone size: few; V gene: TRBV27; D gene: -; J gene: TRBJ1-5; CDR3 DNA: TGTGCCAGCAGTCCCGGGCCGAATAGCAATCAGCCCCAGCATTTT; CDR3 protein: CASSPGPNSNQPQHF
clone size: many; V gene: TRBV11-2; D gene: TRBD2; J gene: TRBJ2-5; CDR3 DNA: TGTGCCAGCAGCTTTAGCGGGGGTACGGAGACCCAGTACTTC; CDR3 protein: CASSFSGGTETQYF
clone size: few; V gene: TRBV27; D gene: -; J gene: TRBJ2-2; CDR3 DNA: TGTGCCAGCAGTTTATCAGGGAACGGGGAGCTGTTTTTT; CDR3 protein: CASSLSGNGELFF
clone size: many; V gene: TRBV7-8; D gene: -; J gene: TRBJ1-1; CDR3 DNA: TGTGCCAGCAGCGCTCACAGGGTATCCCCTGAAGCTTTCTTT; CDR3 protein: CASSAHRVSPEAFF
clone size: few; V gene: TRBV2; D gene: TRBD2; J gene: TRBJ2-3; CDR3 DNA: TGTGCCAGCAGACTAGCGGGGGCACCAGATACGCAGTATTTT; CDR3 protein: CASRLAGAPDTQYF
clone size: few; V gene: TRBV27; D gene: -; J gene: TRBJ2-2; CDR3 DNA: TGTGCCAGCAGTGACGACAGTGTCTACCTGAACACCGGGGAGCTGTTTTTT; CDR3 protein: CASSDDSVYLNTGELFF
clone size: -; V gene: TRBV29-1; D gene: -; J gene: TRBJ2-2; CDR3 DNA: TGCAGCGTTGAAGATCTTGAGGGACGGAACACCGGGGAGCTGTTTTTT; CDR3 protein: CSVEDLEGRNTGELFF
clone size: -; V gene: TRBV5-1; D gene: TRBD1; J gene: TRBJ2-6; CDR3 DNA: TGCGCCAGCAGCCGAACTTCTACACCGGGACAGGGAGAACTCGGTGGGGCCAACGTCCTGACTTTC; CDR3 protein: CASSRTSTPGQGELGGANVLTF
clone size: -; V gene: TRBV10-1; D gene: -; J gene: TRBJ1-2; CDR3 DNA: TGCGCCAGCATAGATCATACAGGGTACTCCCCTAACTATGGCTACACCTTC; CDR3 protein: CASIDHTGYSPNYGYTF
clone size: many; V gene: TRBV6-1; D gene: TRBD1; J gene: TRBJ1-5; CDR3 DNA: TGTGCCAGCAGTGAAGCGACAGGGGGACAGCCCCAGCATTTT; CDR3 protein: CASSEATGGQPQHF
clone size: many; V gene: TRBV7-6; D gene: TRBD1; J gene: TRBJ2-1; CDR3 DNA: TGTGCCAGCAGCTCAACAGGGGGCGCCTACAATGAGCAGTTCTTC; CDR3 protein: CASSSTGGAYNEQFF
clone size: many; V gene: TRBV6-1; D gene: -; J gene: TRBJ2-5; CDR3 DNA: TGTGCCAGCAGTGAATACGGGACAAAAGAGACCCAGTACTTC; CDR3 protein: CASSEYGTKETQYF
clone size: -; V gene: TRBV19; D gene: -; J gene: TRBJ2-3; CDR3 DNA: TGTGCCAGTAGTATGTATGTGGGGGCTGACACAGATACGCAGTATTTT; CDR3 protein: CASSMYVGADTDTQYF
clone size: -; V gene: TRBV4-2; D gene: -; J gene: TRBJ2-5; CDR3 DNA: TGTGCCAGCAGCCAAGGTGTGGTAGAGACCCAGTACTTC; CDR3 protein: CASSQGVVETQYF
clone size: many; V gene: TRBV14; D gene: TRBD1; J gene: TRBJ1-4; CDR3 DNA: TGTGCCAGCAGCCAAGAAAAGAGGACAGGGCCGAATGAAAAACTGTTTTTT; CDR3 protein: CASSQEKRTGPNEKLFF
clone size: many; V gene: TRBV2; D gene: -; J gene: TRBJ2-7; CDR3 DNA: TGTGCCAGCAGTGAAGACCCTTCGGACACCAGCTACGAGCAGTACTTC; CDR3 protein: CASSEDPSDTSYEQYF
clone size: -; V gene: TRBV27; D gene: -; J gene: TRBJ1-5; CDR3 DNA: TGTGCCAGCAGTTTGCAAGCCAATCAGCCCCAGCATTTT; CDR3 protein: CASSLQANQPQHF
clone size: few; V gene: TRBV2; D gene: TRBD2; J gene: TRBJ2-3; CDR3 DNA: TGTGCCAGCAGTGAGTTTCTAGCGGGGTCGGATACGCAGTATTTT; CDR3 protein: CASSEFLAGSDTQYF
clone size: many; V gene: TRBV7-2; D gene: -; J gene: TRBJ1-5; CDR3 DNA: TGTGCCAGCAGCTTAGCGCAGAGGAGGGGGGGTCAGCCCCAGCATTTT; CDR3 protein: CASSLAQRRGGQPQHF
clone size: -; V gene: TRBV5-1; D gene: -; J gene: TRBJ2-7; CDR3 DNA: TGCGCCAGCAGCTTTACGGCTAGCGACTCCTACGAGCAGTACTTC; CDR3 protein: CASSFTASDSYEQYF
clone size: -; V gene: TRBV10-2; D gene: TRBD2; J gene: TRBJ2-2; CDR3 DNA: TGCGCCAGCACAGCGGGGGAAACCGGGGAGCTGTTTTTT; CDR3 protein: CASTAGETGELFF
clone size: -; V gene: TRBV14; D gene: -; J gene: TRBJ1-6; CDR3 DNA: TGTGCCAGCAGCCAAGACGGGGAGGGGACTAATTCACCCCTCCACTTT; CDR3 protein: CASSQDGEGTNSPLHF
clone size: few; V gene: TRBV19; D gene: TRBD1; J gene: TRBJ1-2; CDR3 DNA: TGTGCCACCGGACAGGGGATTAACTATGGCTACACCTTC; CDR3 protein: CATGQGINYGYTF
clone size: -; V gene: TRBV2; D gene: -; J gene: TRBJ2-1; CDR3 DNA: TGTGCCAGCATGTGGGCGGATTACAATGAGCAGTTCTTC; CDR3 protein: CASMWADYNEQFF
clone size: many; V gene: TRBV7-9; D gene: -; J gene: TRBJ2-1; CDR3 DNA: TGTGCCAGCAGCTTAGTAGATTCAAATGAGCAGTTCTTC; CDR3 protein: CASSLVDSNEQFF
clone size: many; V gene: TRBV2; D gene: TRBD1; J gene: TRBJ1-2; CDR3 DNA: TGTGCCAGCTCCGATAGCGGGACAGTCGTCCTTGGCTACACCTTC; CDR3 protein: CASSDSGTVVLGYTF